This TCR beta chain was captured by sequencing in a study of T cell changes during pregnancy in multiple sclerosis. This table comes from immunoSEQ multiplex PCR, and its TCRdb copy is limited to in-frame clones, with some not included. The table has 40,000 to 60,000 clones, 94% seen once. There are 15 residues in the CDR3. V lost 1 base and J 6 bases, leaving 15 bases between the germline ends. Germline loops: CDR1 MNHEY, CDR2 SMNVEV (reference sequence). This chain joins TRBV27 and TRBJ1-1, with D perhaps TRBD1 (5 bases). The TCR originated in a female donor with multiple sclerosis, enrolled in a pregnancy study. The sample in question was CD4+ T cells from peripheral blood mononuclear cells, obtained in the first trimester of pregnancy. CDR3: CASSLLEGAGAEAFF. The CDR3 DNA is TGTGCCAGCAGTTTATTGGAAGGGGCTGGTGCTGAAGCTTTCTTT.